The 21 T cell receptor beta chains below come from one sample, sequenced in a study of blood T cell repertoires in COVID-19. Clones were sequenced by immunoSEQ multiplex PCR, and TCRdb holds only the in-frame ones, with some missing. The sample has around 150,000 clones; about 88% are singletons. The sequenced sample was peripheral blood. The receptor set was obtained from a man aged 55 to 70 with active or convalescent COVID-19.

In its sample, this clone was seen once. V and J are TRBV9 and TRBJ1-2; 7 bases align to TRBD1. This CDR3 comprises 13 residues. Germline V gives CDR1 SGDLS, CDR2 YYNGEE. V lost 2 bases and J lost 4; bases outside the gene matches: 2. The CDR3 nucleotides are TGTGCCAGCAGCGTCGCAGGGGGCTATGGCTACACCTTC. This translates into CASSVAGGYGYTF.

This clone is a singleton in its sample. The V and J genes are TRBV30 and TRBJ2-3; D gene unclear. The V end was cut by 3 bases, the J end by 4 bases, with 8 bases between. Germline lookup yields CDR1 GTSNPN and CDR2 SVGIG (reference sequence). The CDR3 totals 12 residues. DNA for the CDR3: TGTGCCTGGAGCCCAGGATCAGATACGCAGTATTTT. Amino acid sequence: CAWSPGSDTQYF.

This sequence joins TRBV30 and TRBJ1-1; TRBD1 agrees at 7 bases. Germline loops: CDR1 GTSNPN, CDR2 SVGIG (reference sequence). V lost 2 bases, J lost 4 bases, and 4 bases stayed unmatched. CDR3 size: 13 residues. The CDR3 is CAWSTGATTEAFF. The CDR3 nucleotides read TGTGCCTGGAGTACAGGGGCGACCACTGAAGCTTTCTTT.

The chain uses TRBV6-1 and TRBJ2-3; 9 nucleotides line up with TRBD2. Germline V lookup: CDR1 MNHNS, CDR2 SASEGT. V shed 2 bases, J shed 1 base, and the junction held 4 bases outside the gene matches. The CDR3 runs to 16 residues. CDR3 region: CASSESLAGGTDTQYF. The CDR3 nucleotides are TGTGCCAGCAGTGAATCATTAGCGGGGGGCACAGATACGCAGTATTTT.

The chain joins TRBV4-1 to TRBJ2-1; 7 bases line up with TRBD2. This CDR3 region has 17 residues. Germline V lookup: CDR1 MGHRA, CDR2 YSYEKL. The V gene end was trimmed by 1 base and the J gene end by 0 bases; junction bases not matched to a gene: 6. The CDR3, as DNA: TGCGCCAGCAGCCAAGGTGACGGCGGGGGCTCCTACAATGAGCAGTTCTTC. Amino acid sequence: CASSQGDGGGSYNEQFF.

This chain uses TRBV21-1 with TRBJ1-4; TRBD1, the table's D call, was not compared with the DNA. TRBV21-1 is labeled a pseudogene. The length of the CDR3 is 17 residues. The CDR3: CASSILKGTVSYEKLFF. The CDR3 nucleotides read TGTGCCAGCAGCATTTTAAAAGGGACAGTTTCGTATGAAAAACTGTTTTTT.

This chain links TRBV5-1 with TRBJ2-1; 10 bases fit TRBD2. This CDR3 comprises 15 residues. Germline CDR1 and CDR2: SGHRS and YFSETQ. Unmatched junction bases numbered 3, after V lost 1 base and J lost 5 bases. The DNA of the CDR3 is TGCGCCAGCAGCTTGCCTAGCGGGGGACACAATGAGCAGTTCTTC. It translates to CASSLPSGGHNEQFF. The whole variable domain, remainder taken from reference TRBV5-1 and TRBJ2-1, is KAGVTQTPRYLIKTRGQQVTLSCSPISGHRSVSWYQQTPGQGLQFLFEYFSETQRNKGNFPGRFSGRQFSNSRSEMNVSTLELGDSALYLCASSLPSGGHNEQFFGPGTRLTVL.

This clone was seen only a few times. The chain couples TRBV6-1 to TRBJ1-1; a weak D match, TRBD1 (6 bases). CDR1 is MNHNS and CDR2 is SASEGT in the germline V gene. Trimming pared 4 bases from V and 1 base from J, leaving 16 bases between. This CDR3 spans 16 amino acids. CDR3 loop: CASSAQLQGKNTEAFF. CDR3 DNA sequence: TGTGCCAGCAGTGCCCAGTTACAGGGAAAGAACACTGAAGCTTTCTTT.

The chain couples TRBV18 to TRBJ1-5; 10 nucleotides align to TRBD1. The CDR3 consists of 16 residues. V gave up 3 bases and J gave up 5 bases; unmatched junction bases: 7. Per germline, CDR1 KGHSH and CDR2 LQKENI. CDR3 in DNA: TGTGCCAGCTCACCTACCGGGACAGGGGCGCATCAGCCCCAGCATTTT. Protein product: CASSPTGTGAHQPQHF.

This clone was detected once. V usage is TRBV6-5 and J usage is TRBJ1-6; the D is unclear. The V gene's germline CDR1 is MNHEY and CDR2 SVGAGI. V lost 8 bases to trimming and J lost 6 bases, with 17 bases between them. CDR3 length equals 15 residues. CDR3 in DNA: TGTGCCAGCGTCTATGCGGCAAGCCTTAATTCACCCCTCCACTTT. Protein: CASVYAASLNSPLHF.

The chain couples TRBV3-1 (or the pseudogene TRBV3-2) to TRBJ1-4; perhaps TRBD1 as D (6 bases). The V gene lost 2 bases and the J gene lost 14 bases, with 18 bases spanning the gap. CDR3 length equals 14 residues. The germline V gene has CDR1 LGHDT and CDR2 YNNKEL (reference sequence). The CDR3 DNA reads as TGTGCCAGCAGCCAACCCAGGGGCCATCCTATGCTGTTTTTT. Its translation is CASSQPRGHPMLFF.

The rearrangement links TRBV19 to TRBJ1-5; 7 nucleotides align to TRBD1. This CDR3 has 16 amino acids. V was pared by 7 bases and J by 3 bases, with 12 bases of the junction left unmatched. Per germline, CDR1 LNHDA and CDR2 SQIVND (reference sequence). CDR3 sequence: CASTNILDRFNQPQHF. The CDR3 DNA is TGTGCCAGTACCAACATTCTGGACAGGTTCAATCAGCCCCAGCATTTT. The variable domain in full, completed from reference TRBV19 and TRBJ1-5, reads DGGITQSPKYLFRKEGQNVTLSCEQNLNHDAMYWYRQDPGQGLRLIYYSQIVNDFQKGDIAEGYSVSREKKESFPLTVTSAQKNPTAFYLCASTNILDRFNQPQHFGDGTRLSIL.

J is TRBJ1-3 and V is TRBV6-5, with D tentatively TRBD1 (6 bases). The V gene's germline CDR1 is MNHEY and CDR2 SVGAGI. V dropped 5 bases and J dropped 1 base, with 9 bases sitting between them. The CDR3 spans 14 residues. The DNA of the CDR3 is TGTGCCAGCAGTACCACAGGGTCTGGAAACACCATATATTTT. Translated, it gives CASSTTGSGNTIYF.

This chain connects TRBV24-1 to TRBJ2-6, with TRBD2 as a possible D gene (7 bases). Germline CDR1 KGHDR, CDR2 SFDVKD. This CDR3 is 17 amino acids long. V was pared by 6 bases and J by 3 bases, with 17 bases between. Here the CDR3 reads CATSPGGRGFGANVLTF. DNA for the CDR3: TGTGCCACCAGTCCCGGAGGGAGGGGGTTTGGGGCCAACGTCCTGACTTTC.

V usage is TRBV10-1 and J usage is TRBJ1-2; D not certain. The CDR3 spans 13 residues. With 2 bases removed from V and 9 bases from J, the gap between germline ends came to 13 bases. Per the germline V gene, CDR1 is WNHNN and CDR2 is SYGVQD (reference sequence). CDR3 DNA: TGCGCCAGCAGTGAGAGCCAGGCGTCTCGCTACACCTTC. Its translation is CASSESQASRYTF.

The chain has TRBV3-1 (or the pseudogene TRBV3-2) and TRBJ2-3, with 8 bases identical to TRBD2. This CDR3 comprises 16 residues. V was clipped by 1 base and J by 0 bases; unmatched bases: 3. Per the germline V gene, CDR1 is LGHDT and CDR2 is YNNKEL (reference sequence). This CDR3 reads CASSQVTGGSTDTQYF. The CDR3 DNA is TGTGCCAGCAGCCAAGTCACGGGAGGGAGCACAGATACGCAGTATTTT.

The chain combines TRBV29-1 with TRBJ2-2; TRBD2 matches 8 bases. Germline V CDR1 and CDR2: SQVTM, ANQGSEA. J lost 2 bases, V lost 6 bases, and 5 bases had no gene match. The CDR3 length is 14 residues. The CDR3 protein is CSVERGSNTGELFF. CDR3 in DNA: TGCAGCGTAGAGCGGGGGTCTAACACCGGGGAGCTGTTTTTT.

The rearrangement joins TRBV10-3 to TRBJ2-7; 9 bases fit TRBD1. CDR1 and CDR2 from the germline V gene are ENHRY and SYGVKD. The length of the CDR3 is 15 residues. V was pared by 4 bases and J by 5 bases, with 9 bases of the junction left unmatched. The chain's CDR3 is CAISASADRGDEQYF. CDR3 in DNA: TGTGCCATCAGTGCGTCGGCCGACAGGGGGGACGAGCAGTACTTC.

This clone was found once. The chain has TRBV6-5 and TRBJ1-1, with no clear D. V dropped 0 bases and J dropped 0 bases, with 8 bases sitting between them. Germline CDR1 reads MNHEY; CDR2 reads SVGAGI. CDR3 length: 15 amino acids. The DNA of the CDR3 is TGTGCCAGCAGTTACTCTTTTCGCGTGAACACTGAAGCTTTCTTT. Amino acids: CASSYSFRVNTEAFF.

CDR3 in amino acids: CASSPDSAGSYEQYF. The DNA for the CDR3 is TGCGCCAGCAGCCCTGATAGCGCGGGCTCCTACGAGCAGTACTTC. The V gene is TRBV4-1, the J gene TRBJ2-7; possibly TRBD2 for D (5 bases). The V gene's germline CDR1 is MGHRA and CDR2 YSYEKL. The CDR3 extends over 15 amino acids. V lost 4 bases and J lost 0, with 13 bases in between.

This CDR3 is CASRIAPVNEQFF. The DNA for the CDR3 is TGTGCCAGCAGAATAGCCCCTGTCAATGAGCAGTTCTTC. The rearrangement joins TRBV12-3 or TRBV12-4 to TRBJ2-1; D gene unclear. The CDR3 has 13 amino acids. The V end lost 6 bases, the J end lost 6 bases, and 12 bases lay between the germline ends.